This TCR beta chain emerged from a study of control samples from healthy donors and cancer patients. The germline gives CDR1 SGHVS, CDR2 FQNEAQ. The CDR3 sequence is 16 residues long. Trimming shortened V by 0 bases and J by 0 bases, and 9 bases separated the two germline ends. Assay: immunoSEQ multiplex PCR; the TCRdb copy retains only in-frame clones and omits some. The sample consists of under 70,000 clones, approximately 86% of them appearing once. This TCR came from a man aged 45-65 years in good health. The sequenced sample consisted of blood. The gene calls are TRBV7-8 and TRBJ2-1; D is perhaps TRBD2 (5 bases). The CDR3 spells CASSLAPSTSYNEQFF. CDR3 sequence (DNA): TGTGCCAGCAGCTTAGCGCCTAGCACCTCCTACAATGAGCAGTTCTTC.